The rows below give T cell receptor beta chains drawn from one sample of a study of shared clonotypes between healthy human individuals. Assay used: immunoSEQ multiplex PCR; TCRdb lists only in-frame clones, some missing. Of about 120,000 clones in the sample, around 68% are singletons; the top ten hold about a quarter. Specimen: memory CD8+ T cells sorted from blood. The receptors were sampled from a woman aged 30 to 39 in good health. Each CDR3 is given with its conserved first and last residue. The D gene is left open where the match is weak. Clone size is shown for a subset of rows, as once, few, many or a class of expanded clone.

CDR3: CASSETGSYEQYF; DNA: TGTGCCAGCAGTGAGACAGGGTCCTACGAGCAGTACTTC; V: TRBV6-4; J: TRBJ2-7; length: 13; D: TRBD1; size: .
CDR3: CASTGVSPDTQYF; DNA: TGCGCCAGCACTGGAGTAAGCCCGGATACGCAGTATTTT; V: TRBV5-1; J: TRBJ2-3; length: 13; D: .; size: .
CDR3: CASSPEIGSPGTEAFF; DNA: TGTGCCAGCTCACCAGAAATAGGCAGCCCGGGCACTGAAGCTTTCTTT; V: TRBV18; J: TRBJ1-1; length: 16; D: .; size: .
CDR3: CASSYETGGYEQYF; DNA: TGTGCCAGCAGTTACGAGACAGGGGGGTACGAGCAGTACTTC; V: TRBV6-6; J: TRBJ2-7; length: 14; D: TRBD1; size: .
CDR3: CSVDRGDNEQFF; DNA: TGCAGCGTTGATAGGGGGGACAATGAGCAGTTCTTC; V: TRBV29-1; J: TRBJ2-1; length: 12; D: .; size: .
CDR3: CASSPDRGPPQLFF; DNA: TGTGCCAGCAGCCCGGACAGGGGGCCACCCCAACTGTTTTTT; V: TRBV4-2; J: TRBJ1-4; length: 14; D: TRBD1; size: .
CDR3: CASSASTENTEAFF; DNA: TGTGCCAGCAGCGCCTCGACAGAGAACACTGAAGCTTTCTTT; V: TRBV21-1; J: TRBJ1-1; length: 14; D: .; size: many
CDR3: CASSVRVSGANVLTF; DNA: TGTGCCAGCAGCGTACGGGTTTCTGGGGCCAACGTCCTGACTTTC; V: TRBV13; J: TRBJ2-6; length: 15; D: .; size: .
CDR3: CASSLATGPNTEAFF; DNA: TGCGCCAGCAGCTTGGCGACAGGGCCGAACACTGAAGCTTTCTTT; V: TRBV5-1; J: TRBJ1-1; length: 15; D: TRBD1; size: once
CDR3: CASSPFLEGAGTEAFF; DNA: TGTGCCAGCAGCCCTTTTTTGGAGGGGGCAGGCACTGAAGCTTTCTTT; V: TRBV7-8; J: TRBJ1-1; length: 16; D: TRBD1; size: .
CDR3: CASSETAGEVGELFF; DNA: TGTGCCAGCAGTGAAACGGCGGGAGAGGTCGGGGAGCTGTTTTTT; V: TRBV6-1; J: TRBJ2-2; length: 15; D: TRBD2; size: medium-sized
CDR3: CASSVLTGTLEAFF; DNA: TGTGCCAGCAGCGTACTTACGGGAACCCTGGAAGCTTTCTTT; V: TRBV9; J: TRBJ1-1; length: 14; D: .; size: .
CDR3: CASSYSRGAADGYTF; DNA: TGTGCCAGCAGTTACTCGAGGGGGGCTGCGGATGGCTACACCTTC; V: TRBV6-5; J: TRBJ1-2; length: 15; D: .; size: .
CDR3: CASSLIGYSYNEQFF; DNA: TGTGCCAGCAGCTTAATAGGATACTCCTACAATGAGCAGTTCTTC; V: TRBV7-2; J: TRBJ2-1; length: 15; D: .; size: .
CDR3: CASSESGQGTYEQYF; DNA: TGTGCCAGCAGTGAATCAGGACAGGGTACCTACGAGCAGTACTTC; V: TRBV25-1; J: TRBJ2-7; length: 15; D: TRBD1; size: many
CDR3: CASSESKTSGRNTYEQYF; DNA: TGTGCCAGCAGTGAATCCAAGACTAGCGGGAGGAATACCTACGAGCAGTACTTC; V: TRBV25-1; J: TRBJ2-7; length: 18; D: TRBD2; size: many
CDR3: CASSLGTDLNTEAFF; DNA: TGTGCCAGCAGTTTAGGGACCGATCTGAACACTGAAGCTTTCTTT; V: TRBV27; J: TRBJ1-1; length: 15; D: .; size: many
CDR3: CASSLGLSSYNEQFF; DNA: TGTGCCAGCAGCTTAGGGCTTAGCTCCTACAATGAGCAGTTCTTC; V: TRBV11-2; J: TRBJ2-1; length: 15; D: .; size: .
CDR3: CASSQDPFQREGFLSEQYF; DNA: TGCGCCAGCAGCCAAGATCCTTTCCAGCGGGAGGGTTTTCTGAGCGAGCAGTACTTC; V: TRBV4-1; J: TRBJ2-7; length: 19; D: TRBD2; size: .
CDR3: CAWSVGPLSYEQYF; DNA: TGTGCCTGGAGTGTGGGGCCTCTCTCCTACGAGCAGTACTTC; V: TRBV30; J: TRBJ2-7; length: 14; D: .; size: many
CDR3: CASSSGLAGGYEQYF; DNA: TGTGCCAGCAGCTCGGGACTAGCGGGAGGCTACGAGCAGTACTTC; V: TRBV7-9; J: TRBJ2-7; length: 15; D: TRBD2; size: .
CDR3: CASSKQGTHEQYF; DNA: TGTGCCAGCAGCAAGCAGGGGACCCACGAGCAGTACTTC; V: TRBV5-4; J: TRBJ2-7; length: 13; D: .; size: .
CDR3: CASSPYKVSNYGYTF; DNA: TGTGCCAGCAGTCCTTACAAGGTTTCTAACTATGGCTACACCTTC; V: TRBV27; J: TRBJ1-2; length: 15; D: .; size: .
CDR3: CASRTGGGPYTEAFF; DNA: TGTGCCAGCAGAACAGGAGGGGGCCCTTACACTGAAGCTTTCTTT; V: TRBV27; J: TRBJ1-1; length: 15; D: TRBD1; size: .
CDR3: CASSLPGQTYEQYF; DNA: TGTGCCAGCAGCTTACCGGGACAGACCTACGAGCAGTACTTC; V: TRBV7-3; J: TRBJ2-7; length: 14; D: TRBD1; size: .
CDR3: CASSESVGPYNEQFF; DNA: TGTGCCAGCAGTGAATCGGTGGGCCCCTACAATGAGCAGTTCTTC; V: TRBV25-1; J: TRBJ2-1; length: 15; D: .; size: .
CDR3: CASSTGTGAEETQYF; DNA: TGCGCCAGCAGCACGGGGACAGGGGCAGAAGAGACCCAGTACTTC; V: TRBV5-1; J: TRBJ2-5; length: 15; D: TRBD1; size: .
CDR3: CASSQDRGGGYEAFF; DNA: TGTGCCAGCAGCCAAGATAGGGGAGGGGGGTATGAAGCTTTCTTT; V: TRBV4-2; J: TRBJ1-1; length: 15; D: .; size: .
CDR3: CASSGSGSRAGELFF; DNA: TGTGCCAGCAGTGGGAGCGGGAGTCGAGCCGGGGAGCTGTTTTTT; V: TRBV27; J: TRBJ2-2; length: 15; D: TRBD2; size: .
CDR3: CASSRGSAGELFF; DNA: TGTGCCAGCAGCCGAGGCTCGGCCGGGGAGCTGTTTTTT; V: TRBV7-8; J: TRBJ2-2; length: 13; D: .; size: .
CDR3: CASTPRGGYEQYF; DNA: TGTGCCAGCACCCCGAGGGGGGGCTACGAGCAGTACTTC; V: TRBV28; J: TRBJ2-7; length: 13; D: .; size: .
CDR3: CASSLYREFYNEQFF; DNA: TGTGCCAGCAGTTTATACAGGGAGTTCTACAATGAGCAGTTCTTC; V: TRBV28; J: TRBJ2-1; length: 15; D: .; size: once
CDR3: CASSYLGGYYGYTF; DNA: TGTGCCAGCAGTTACTTGGGGGGATACTATGGCTACACCTTC; V: TRBV6-6; J: TRBJ1-2; length: 14; D: .; size: .
CDR3: CASSIDGTSGNTIYF; DNA: TGTGCCAGTAGTATAGATGGCACCTCTGGAAACACCATATATTTT; V: TRBV19; J: TRBJ1-3; length: 15; D: .; size: few
CDR3: CASSHMSHEQFF; DNA: TGTGCCAGCAGCCACATGTCCCATGAGCAGTTCTTC; V: TRBV11-2; J: TRBJ2-1; length: 12; D: .; size: .
CDR3: CASSERLAITGELFF; DNA: TGTGCCAGCAGTGAGCGGCTAGCCATCACCGGGGAGCTGTTTTTT; V: TRBV6-4; J: TRBJ2-2; length: 15; D: .; size: few
CDR3: CASSKARVETYEQYF; DNA: TGTGCCAGCAGCAAAGCTCGAGTCGAGACCTACGAGCAGTACTTC; V: TRBV21-1; J: TRBJ2-7; length: 15; D: .; size: few
CDR3: CASSPHGTSGRSSYEQYF; DNA: TGTGCCAGCAGTCCCCATGGGACTAGCGGTAGGAGCTCCTACGAGCAGTACTTC; V: TRBV27; J: TRBJ2-7; length: 18; D: TRBD2; size: .
CDR3: CASARSAGFQETQYF; DNA: TGCGCCAGCGCTCGGTCAGCGGGCTTTCAAGAGACCCAGTACTTC; V: TRBV23-1; J: TRBJ2-5; length: 15; D: .; size: .
CDR3: CASSRALAGGWPGELFF; DNA: TGTGCCAGCAGTCGAGCCCTAGCGGGAGGTTGGCCCGGGGAGCTGTTTTTT; V: TRBV2; J: TRBJ2-2; length: 17; D: TRBD2; size: .
CDR3: CASRGGLIFSYNEQFF; DNA: TGTGCCAGCAGGGGGGGACTGATCTTCTCTTACAATGAGCAGTTCTTC; V: TRBV28; J: TRBJ2-1; length: 16; D: .; size: .
CDR3: CASSLGAGNTGELFF; DNA: TGTGCCAGCAGCTTAGGTGCGGGGAACACCGGGGAGCTGTTTTTT; V: TRBV7-2; J: TRBJ2-2; length: 15; D: .; size: .
CDR3: CASSSPGQGADTQYF; DNA: TGTGCCAGCAGTTCGCCTGGACAGGGGGCAGATACGCAGTATTTT; V: TRBV27; J: TRBJ2-3; length: 15; D: TRBD1; size: .
CDR3: CSVDSSTDTQYF; DNA: TGCAGCGTTGATTCCAGCACAGATACGCAGTATTTT; V: TRBV29-1; J: TRBJ2-3; length: 12; D: .; size: once
CDR3: CASSLFGYVDTEAFF; DNA: TGTGCCAGCAGCTTGTTTGGGTACGTTGACACTGAAGCTTTCTTT; V: TRBV5-5; J: TRBJ1-1; length: 15; D: .; size: few
CDR3: CASSLEPGGNQPQHF; DNA: TGTGCCAGCAGCTTAGAACCCGGAGGCAATCAGCCCCAGCATTTT; V: TRBV11-2; J: TRBJ1-5; length: 15; D: .; size: .
CDR3: CASSQDLGKGSYEQYF; DNA: TGTGCCAGCAGCCAAGATCTGGGGAAGGGCTCCTACGAGCAGTACTTC; V: TRBV4-2; J: TRBJ2-7; length: 16; D: .; size: many
CDR3: CASGESRVVGLAVYEQYF; DNA: TGTGCCAGCGGAGAAAGCAGGGTGGTGGGGCTAGCTGTCTACGAGCAGTACTTC; V: TRBV27; J: TRBJ2-7; length: 18; D: .; size: .
CDR3: CASSQDHASSPYNEQFF; DNA: TGTGCCAGCAGCCAAGATCATGCTAGCAGCCCCTACAATGAGCAGTTCTTC; V: TRBV5-8; J: TRBJ2-1; length: 17; D: .; size: .
CDR3: CASRHRGSGANVLTF; DNA: TGTGCCAGCAGGCATCGAGGTTCTGGGGCCAACGTCCTGACTTTC; V: TRBV13; J: TRBJ2-6; length: 15; D: .; size: many
CDR3: CASSYQGWNQPQHF; DNA: TGTGCCAGCAGTTACCAGGGTTGGAATCAGCCCCAGCATTTT; V: TRBV27; J: TRBJ1-5; length: 14; D: .; size: .
CDR3: CASSSDRQGSHEQYF; DNA: TGCGCCAGCAGCTCCGACCGACAGGGCTCCCACGAGCAGTACTTC; V: TRBV5-1; J: TRBJ2-7; length: 15; D: TRBD1; size: .
CDR3: CASSDSSGSGKETQYF; DNA: TGTGCCAGCAGTGATTCGTCAGGTTCCGGGAAAGAGACCCAGTACTTC; V: TRBV6-1; J: TRBJ2-5; length: 16; D: .; size: few